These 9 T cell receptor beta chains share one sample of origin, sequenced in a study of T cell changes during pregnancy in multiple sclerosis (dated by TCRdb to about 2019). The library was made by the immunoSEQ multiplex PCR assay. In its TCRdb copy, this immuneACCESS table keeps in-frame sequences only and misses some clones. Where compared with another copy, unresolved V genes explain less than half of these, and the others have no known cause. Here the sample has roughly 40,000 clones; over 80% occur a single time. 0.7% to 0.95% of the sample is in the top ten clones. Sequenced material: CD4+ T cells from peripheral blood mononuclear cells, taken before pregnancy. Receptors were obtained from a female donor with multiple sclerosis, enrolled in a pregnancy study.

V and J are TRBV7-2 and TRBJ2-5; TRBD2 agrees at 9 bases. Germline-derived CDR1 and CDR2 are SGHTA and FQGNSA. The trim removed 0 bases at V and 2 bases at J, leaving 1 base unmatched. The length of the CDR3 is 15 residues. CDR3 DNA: TGTGCCAGCAGCTTAGCCAGCGGGGGGCAAGAGACCCAGTACTTC. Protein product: CASSLASGGQETQYF.

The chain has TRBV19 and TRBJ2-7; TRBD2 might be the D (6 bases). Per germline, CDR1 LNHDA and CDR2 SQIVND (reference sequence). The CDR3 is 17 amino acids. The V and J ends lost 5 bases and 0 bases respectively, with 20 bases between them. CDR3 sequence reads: CASSYTGVPLSSYEQYF. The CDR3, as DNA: TGTGCCAGTAGTTACACGGGGGTGCCCCTGAGCTCCTACGAGCAGTACTTC.

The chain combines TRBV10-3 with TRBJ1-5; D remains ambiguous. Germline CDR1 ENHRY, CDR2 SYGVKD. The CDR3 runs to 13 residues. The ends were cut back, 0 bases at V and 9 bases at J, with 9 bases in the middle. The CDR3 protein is CAISESLTGPQHF. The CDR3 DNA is TGTGCCATCAGTGAGTCTTTAACGGGGCCCCAGCATTTT.

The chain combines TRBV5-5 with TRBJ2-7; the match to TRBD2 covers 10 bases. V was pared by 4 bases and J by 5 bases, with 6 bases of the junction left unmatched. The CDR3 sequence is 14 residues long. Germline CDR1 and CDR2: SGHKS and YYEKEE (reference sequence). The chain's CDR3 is CASSVSGGAHEQYF. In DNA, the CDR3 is TGTGCCAGCAGCGTAAGCGGGGGGGCCCACGAGCAGTACTTC.

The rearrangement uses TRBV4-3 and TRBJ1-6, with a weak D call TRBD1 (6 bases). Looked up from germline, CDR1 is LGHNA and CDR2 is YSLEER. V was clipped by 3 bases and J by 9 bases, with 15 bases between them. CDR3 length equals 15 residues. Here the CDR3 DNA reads TGCGCCAGCAGCCAGGAAAGCAGGGGAGCTTCACCCCTCCACTTT. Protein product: CASSQESRGASPLHF.

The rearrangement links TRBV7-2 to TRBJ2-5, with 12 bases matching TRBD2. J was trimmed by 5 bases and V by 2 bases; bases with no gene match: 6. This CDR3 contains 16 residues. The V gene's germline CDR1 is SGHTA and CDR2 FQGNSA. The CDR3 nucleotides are TGTGCCAGCAGCTTATCTAGCGGGGGGGCCGGGGAGACCCAGTACTTC. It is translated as CASSLSSGGAGETQYF.

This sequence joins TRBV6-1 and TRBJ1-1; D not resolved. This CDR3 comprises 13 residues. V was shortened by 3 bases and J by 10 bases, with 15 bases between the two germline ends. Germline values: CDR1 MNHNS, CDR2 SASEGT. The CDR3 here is CASSEGPSSRAFF. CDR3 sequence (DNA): TGTGCCAGCAGTGAGGGCCCAAGCTCTCGAGCTTTCTTT.

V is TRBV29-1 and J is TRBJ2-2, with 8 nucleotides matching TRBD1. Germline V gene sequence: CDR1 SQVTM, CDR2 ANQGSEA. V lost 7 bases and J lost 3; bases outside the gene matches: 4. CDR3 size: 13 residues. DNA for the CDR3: TGCAGCGGACGACAGGGGTACACCGGGGAGCTGTTTTTT. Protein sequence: CSGRQGYTGELFF.

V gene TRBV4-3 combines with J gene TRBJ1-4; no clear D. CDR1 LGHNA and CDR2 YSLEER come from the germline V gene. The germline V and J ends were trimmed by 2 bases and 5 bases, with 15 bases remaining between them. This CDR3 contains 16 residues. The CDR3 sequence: CASSQFKKGGNEKLFF. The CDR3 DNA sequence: TGCGCCAGCAGCCAATTCAAGAAGGGCGGGAATGAAAAACTGTTTTTT.